This T cell receptor (beta chain) was captured by sequencing in a study of cytotoxic CD8 clonotypes in ibrutinib-treated CLL (dated by TCRdb to the early 2020s). Broadly, across the study: In this cohort, about 15 patients were treatment-naive and fewer than 13 were relapsed/refractory, while 17 to 18 had unmutated IGHV. Of the approximately 86 people in the trial, about two dozen had longitudinal samples available. Response samples were taken after a median of 12 months on treatment, ranging from about 6 to 40 months. Patients were still on ibrutinib when every remission and progressive disease sample was collected. An average of around 250,000 productive templates and some 100,000 productive rearrangements was obtained per sample. Partial responses were observed in 24 patients and complete responses in 2; after a median follow-up of 68 months, remission was maintained in approximately 15 patients and progression was observed in approximately 12. Cryopreserved peripheral blood mononuclear cells were collected before treatment, at response, and at either disease progression or sustained remission. Overall study results and their limits: Sampling times were not matched between patients in sustained remission and patients whose disease was progressing, and lymph node repertoires were not examined. Clonality rose at ibrutinib response, remained stable during sustained remission, and dropped back toward baseline at progression. Public clonotypes were rare and either shrank or stayed stable during treatment, and the rise in clonality at ibrutinib response reflected expansion of private clonotypes. Baseline clonality was found to be higher than that of age-matched healthy donors and was strongly correlated with circulating CD8+ T-cell counts.

As for this clone: There is no known antigen for this receptor. No much larger clonotype is one base removed from it; base qualities were not supplied.

The sample's time point label is to be understood as: roughly 2 years on ibrutinib. Around 2 micrograms of genomic DNA were extracted from cryopreserved PBMCs for TCR beta library preparation. Longitudinal blood samples from CLL patients on ibrutinib monotherapy underwent high-throughput TCR beta sequencing. Patients were enrolled in a phase 2 open-label single-center ibrutinib monotherapy trial. Each clonotype received, on average, about 10x coverage in deep resolution sequencing performed on a MiSeq, where the target depth lay between 1 in 1 million and 1 in 200,000 T cells. The immunoSEQ hsTCRB Kit was used to generate the TCR beta libraries. Concerning the study's data processing: Data were analyzed with ImmunoSEQ Data Assistant and ImmunoSEQ Analyzer, with V, D and J genes assigned per IMGT definitions. Clonality, with values ranging from 0 to 1, was calculated as one minus the normalized Shannon entropy of productive rearrangement frequencies. Only overrepresented clonotypes making up at least 0.05% of each patient's repertoire were included in the public clonotype analysis. Repertoires from some twelve age-matched healthy donors in immuneACCESS were used as clonality controls. Drawn from immuneACCESS, this table holds only the in-frame rearrangements with V and J called that TCRdb kept. Clones are partly lost; checked studies trace under half to an unresolved V gene and leave the rest unexplained. V, J and clone size derive from that table, while D and trimming were established from the DNA sequence. The sample records about 45,000 clones, approximately 65% of which are singletons. The ten largest clones represent around a fifth of the sample.

The germline V gene encodes CDR1 SGHRS and CDR2 YFSETQ. Trimming removed 1 base from V and 3 bases from J; the gene matches leave 8 bases unexplained. From the cysteine through the phenylalanine, the CDR3 covers 17 amino acids. The sequence is cut down to CDR3 DNA, 51 bases in frame from base 1. This receptor was taken from a human donor with chronic lymphocytic leukemia. Sample: PBMCs, taken after 24 months of ibrutinib treatment. Recombination linked TRBV5-1 to TRBJ2-2; 8 central nucleotides agree with TRBD2. The nucleotide sequence reads as follows: TGCGCCAGCAGCTTGATGTCCAGCGGGAGAGACACCGGGGAGCTGTTTTTT. This codes for CASSLMSSGRDTGELFF.